This T cell receptor (beta chain) emerged from a study of T cells in Graves' hyperthyroidism and ophthalmopathy (dated by TCRdb to between 2019 and 2020). A note on the overall study: Peripheral blood samples were taken at the time of initial diagnosis, prior to any treatment. To identify TCR V-J signatures that set the groups apart, the researchers used a discovery cohort of about a hundred patients, made up of approximately 43 with Graves' ophthalmopathy and about 55 with stable Graves' hyperthyroidism. Prospective prediction of ophthalmopathy was tested in an independent validation cohort consisting of 18 hyperthyroidism patients and more than 15 patients who later progressed to ophthalmopathy. The 75 to 100 discovery patients were divided at random into training and test sets in a 7:3 ratio. In six Graves' hyperthyroidism patients, the study also compared T-cell repertoires from thyroid tissue with T-cell repertoires from blood. Following sampling, methimazole starting at 30 mg daily was given to hyperthyroidism patients, and high-dose intravenous methylprednisolone was given to ophthalmopathy patients. The paper describes TCR Vbeta CDR3 sequencing of 140 or so peripheral blood samples, made up of roughly 40 ophthalmopathy patients, roughly 75 hyperthyroidism patients and roughly 17 progressor patients.

This clonotype was seen many times. What antigen it recognizes has not been identified. The record has no base qualities; no much larger clone is one base away. Stable Graves' hyperthyroidism was defined as the absence of progression to ophthalmopathy over 18 months of follow-up. Hyperthyroidism patients were newly diagnosed, with disease duration under 2 months, and aged 18 to 65 years. Any patient with an uncontrolled infection, another autoimmune disease, pregnancy or lactation was excluded. Diagnoses relied on clinical symptoms, serum thyroxine and TRAb, thyroid ultrasound and orbital computed tomography. PBMCs were separated from roughly 9.6 ml of fresh peripheral blood using Ficoll-Paque density gradient centrifugation. Total RNA was extracted with Trizol reagent, and quality was checked on an Agilent 2100 Bioanalyzer. CDR1 and CDR2, per the germline V gene, are MDHEN and SYDVKM. V gives up 3 bases and J gives up 3 bases, and the segment between their germline ends measures 9 bases. The CDR3 has 14 amino acids, counting the end cysteine and phenylalanine. The read is trimmed to its CDR3 DNA, 42 bases read in frame from base 1.

The full study reports these points: Sample size was not statistically predetermined, and investigators were not blinded to group allocation. Most expanded thyroid clonotypes (frequency above 0.001) were also detected in blood, suggesting blood repertoires may reflect thyroid immune responses. In validation, progression to ophthalmopathy was predicted by the model with nearly 71% sensitivity and roughly 72% specificity, a median of about 6.4 months before onset. In cross-validation, a model built on a 13 V-J signature told ophthalmopathy apart from stable hyperthyroidism with less than 90% sensitivity and approximately 81% specificity, and in testing the same model reached 80%/75%.

The TCR beta CDR3 regions were amplified from the RNA transcripts. A first-round RT-PCR of the TCR CDR3 used the HTBI primer set with the Qiagen OneStep RT-PCR kit. The libraries were constructed in a second round of multiplex PCR and then size-selected and purified. Paired-end sequencing of the libraries was performed with 100 bp reads on an Illumina HiSeq2000. Processing in the source paper ran as follows. SOAPnuke was used to process the raw data, throwing out any read that contained adapters or uncalled bases, had a mean Phred below 15, or lacked an exact constant-primer or identifier match. COPE v1.2.5 was used to merge the high-quality paired reads, and each unique nucleotide sequence was defined as a clonotype. Clonotypes were aligned to IMGT TRBV, TRBD and TRBJ reference segments using MiTCR v1.1. Only V-J combinations with frequency above 0.0001, covering 99% to 99.2% of repertoires, were analysed. The TCS score was defined as the ratio of F50 (clonal expansion) to E x V (chaos), calculated using BLOSUM62-based TCRdist between CDR3 peptides within each V-J. Welch's t-statistics and random forest reduced around 510 V-J features to some 14, which were used in a naive Bayes classifier (R e1071). TCRdb trimmed the raw reads at Q25, called clones with MiXCR and kept productive beta chains. Duplicate CDR3 protein sequences are folded into a single record with the most common DNA and genes. These V and J calls derive from TCRdb rather than the authors' analysis. This sample holds some 500,000 distinct CDR3 sequences; approximately 15% were observed only once. The ten largest clones represent less than 20% of the sample.

The TCR was taken from a woman aged 18-29 years with Graves' hyperthyroidism. The sequence joins TRBV28 to TRBJ1-5; perhaps TRBD1 is the D gene, with 5 bases matching. The sequencing sample was made of blood. The base sequence is TGTGCCAGCAGTTTGGGACTGCACAATCAGCCCCAGCATTTT. Translated, it gives CASSLGLHNQPQHF.